Below, one T cell receptor (beta chain) is given with its context. Its antigen is unknown. Compared with germline, one end of the junction differs, possibly owing to a read error. The source of the sample is a study of T cell repertoires in cytomegalovirus infection. Regarding the study as a whole: Cumulative frequency of public TCR beta families picked out carriers of CMV plus the relevant HLA. Ex vivo responses were dominated by HLA-C-restricted CMV-specific TCR beta clonotypes.

CDR1 and CDR2 from the germline V gene are MNHEY and SMNVEV (reference sequence). This CDR3 comprises 13 residues. TCRdb reanalysed the reads using MiXCR and keeps one entry per CDR3 protein. The table has approximately 700,000 distinct CDR3 sequences, roughly 35% seen once; the top ten hold 2.8%. The TCR sequence derives from a human donor in good health (CMV status not recorded). Some clones in this sample may be carry-over from other donors' samples. The chain joins TRBV27 to TRBJ1-1; D may be TRBD1 (6 bases). The sequenced material came from PBMCs. The CDR3 nucleotides are TGTTCCAGCAGTTTTAAGGGGGACACTGAAGCTTTCTTT. Encoded protein: CSSSFKGDTEAFF.